This T cell receptor beta chain was captured by sequencing in a study of control samples from healthy donors and cancer patients. This clone has a single count. This table comes from immunoSEQ multiplex PCR, and its TCRdb copy is limited to in-frame clones, with some not included. Of more than 85,000 clones in the sample, roughly 91% were seen once. V gave up 5 bases and J gave up 14 bases; unmatched junction bases: 9. There are 13 residues in the CDR3. Sequenced material: blood. The chain recombines TRBV12-3 or TRBV12-4 with TRBJ2-1; 10 bases agree with TRBD2. The sequence derives from a woman between 45 and 65 years old in good health. CDR3 sequence reads: CASSTKGTSGEFF. As DNA, the CDR3 is TGTGCCAGCAGTACAAAGGGAACTAGCGGGGAGTTCTTC.